The 9 T cell receptor beta chains in this list originate from one sample, sequenced in a study of tumor-infiltrating lymphocytes in primary liver carcinoma. Starting from about 0.5 ug of total RNA, TCR beta cDNA was produced with a primer in the constant region. Libraries of TCR beta came from three nested multiplex PCR rounds with slightly modified ARM-PCR. TRBV1-TRBV30 forward primers and a C-beta reverse primer were used in the first two PCR rounds, which each ran for approximately 10 cycles. TCRdb processed the multiplex PCR reads anew with MiXCR; each CDR3 protein has one entry. The sample holds more than 60,000 distinct CDR3 sequences, 60% to 75% seen once. Between roughly 17 and 31 mg of unsorted bulk tissue served as the source from which RNA and DNA were co-extracted. What was sequenced was liver tumor tissue from sampling region 4. The subset is: tumor region T4, right-lateral pole. The receptors come from a middle-aged man with primary liver carcinoma and hepatitis B virus infection.

This clonotype was seen just once. The junction and the germline gene differ at one end; a read error may be behind it. DNA for the CDR3: TGTGCCAGTAGCCCTTTGAACACCGGGAAGCTGTTTTTT. Amino acids: CASSPLNTGKLFF. The chain combines TRBV14 with TRBJ2-2, with a possible D match to TRBD2 (5 bases). Germline V gene sequence: CDR1 SGHDN, CDR2 FVKESK. This CDR3 spans 13 amino acids.

A remark on this clonotype: Being one base from a much bigger clone, this may be a read error. CDR3 sequence: CASSSGTRETQYF. CDR3 bases: TGTGCCAGCAGTAGCGGGACCCGAGAGACCCAGTACTTC. The chain carries TRBV2 and TRBJ2-5, with TRBD2 identical over 7 bases. Germline V gene data show CDR1 as SNHLY and CDR2 as FYNNEI. V shed 5 bases, J shed 4 bases, and the junction held 4 bases outside the gene matches. This CDR3 spans 13 amino acids.

Of note for this clonotype: The junction departs from the called germline gene at one end, perhaps through a read error. The chain uses TRBV10-2 and TRBJ2-2; TRBD2 is a possible D gene (6 bases). Per germline, CDR1 WSHSY and CDR2 SAAADI. The CDR3 spans 16 residues. CDR3 nucleotide sequence: TGCGCCAGCGGTGTGGCGCGGGGATGGAACACCGGGGAGTTGTTTTTT. Protein product: CASGVARGWNTGELFF.

This clonotype was observed a few times. It is likely a read error, because the conserved phenylalanine at the end of the CDR3 is missing. V usage is TRBV11-2 and J usage is TRBJ2-2, with D perhaps matching TRBD2 (6 bases). The V gene's germline CDR1 is SGHAT and CDR2 FQNNGV. This CDR3 has 14 residues. Here the CDR3 reads CACSRDFNTGELFY. CDR3 DNA sequence: TGTGCCTGCAGCCGGGACTTTAACACCGGGGAGCTGTTTTAT.

Notes on this clonotype: A single base separates this from a much larger clone, so it may be a read error. The chain uses TRBV5-8 and TRBJ1-5; a possible D gene is TRBD1 (6 bases). V lost 4 bases to trimming and J lost 9 bases, with 20 bases between them. The CDR3 is made up of 15 amino acids. In germline, CDR1 is SGHTS, CDR2 YDEGEE. The DNA for the CDR3 is TGTGCCAGCAGCGTCGGGACAATATATTCACGGCCCCAGCATTTT. Protein: CASSVGTIYSRPQHF.

By share, this clonotype ranks as medium-sized (0.01 to 0.1%). J is TRBJ2-2 and V is TRBV11-2; D is ambiguous. Germline loops: CDR1 SGHAT, CDR2 FQNNGV. V was shortened by 6 bases and J by 7 bases, with 18 bases between the two germline ends. The CDR3 extends over 15 amino acids. The CDR3 loop is CASRSRQSRGGELFF. In nucleotides, the CDR3 is TGTGCCAGCAGAAGCCGCCAGTCGAGAGGCGGGGAGCTGTTTTTT. The entire variable domain, with the rest obtained from reference TRBV11-2 and TRBJ2-2, is as follows: EAGVAQSPRYKIIEKRQSVAFWCNPISGHATLYWYQQILGQGPKLLIQFQNNGVVDDSQLPKDRFSAERLKGVDSTLKIQPAKLEDSAVYLCASRSRQSRGGELFFGEGSRLTVL.

The gene calls are TRBV7-8 and TRBJ2-1; D is uncertain. CDR1 is SGHVS, CDR2 FQNEAQ, per germline. This CDR3 has 14 residues. The CDR3 DNA reads TGTGATAGCAGCAGAGGCACTGTCTACAATGAGCAGTTCTTC. This translates into CDSSRGTVYNEQFF.

This clonotype has only one observation. The chain is built from TRBV12-3 or TRBV12-4 and TRBJ2-7; a weak D match, TRBD2 (5 bases). V lost 6 bases to trimming and J lost 0 bases, with 12 bases between them. This CDR3 region has 14 residues. The CDR3 nucleotides read TGTGCCAGCAGCTGTAGCGAGTCCTCCTACGAGCAGTACTTC. It is translated as CASSCSESSYEQYF.

This sequence joins TRBV11-3 and TRBJ1-3; no reliable D call. This CDR3 is 13 amino acids long. Germline values: CDR1 SGHNT, CDR2 YENEEA. The DNA of the CDR3 is TGTGTCCGCAGCATGGGGTCAGGAAACACCATATATTTT. Translating gives CVRSMGSGNTIYF.